These 27 T cell receptor beta chains share one sample of origin, sequenced in a study of blood T cells in healthy people across ages. A second PCR of about 7 to 12 cycles used a sample-barcoded 5' primer and a J-beta primer mix. TCRdb analysed the 5' RACE reads with MiXCR anew, one entry per CDR3 protein. Here the sample spans some 1.7 million distinct CDR3 sequences, roughly 30% being singletons. The sequenced sample consisted of blood. These TCRs come from a woman aged 30 to 39 in good health.

The genes are TRBV12-3 or TRBV12-4 and TRBJ2-7; TRBD1 matches 10 bases. The J call is doubtful: the DNA matches TRBJ2-5 better. The CDR3 loop spans 15 amino acids. The CDR3, as DNA: TGTGCCAGCAGTCACGTGGGGACAGGGGAAAAGACCCAGTACTTC. Protein product: CASSHVGTGEKTQYF.

This clonotype was seen a few times. A much more abundant neighbour one base away suggests this may be a read error. The chain uses TRBV29-1 and TRBJ2-4, with D tentatively TRBD1 (5 bases). Germline V lookup: CDR1 SQVTM, CDR2 ANQGSEA. The ends were cut back, 8 bases at V and 13 bases at J, with 27 bases in the middle. This CDR3 has 14 amino acids. This chain's CDR3 is CSSGKGVPEDGQYF. In nucleotides, the CDR3 is TGCAGCTCTGGAAAAGGGGTCCCCGAGGACGGGCAGTACTTC.

This clonotype turned up a few times. The chain employs TRBV20-1 and TRBJ2-5; 7 bases are shared with TRBD2. From germline, CDR1 is DFQATT and CDR2 SNEGSKA (reference sequence). With V trimmed by 5 bases and J by 5 bases, 14 bases remained unmatched. The CDR3 length is 15 residues. CDR3 sequence: CSAPPGGSVGETQYF. The CDR3 DNA reads TGCAGTGCTCCACCCGGGGGGTCGGTCGGGGAGACCCAGTACTTC.

This clonotype was detected ten times or more. The chain joins TRBV10-3 to TRBJ2-5, with 12 bases fitting TRBD2. There are 20 residues in the CDR3. J gave up 0 bases and V 10 bases, and 21 bases lay outside the gene matches. Germline values: CDR1 ENHRY, CDR2 SYGVKD. Written as DNA, the CDR3 is TGTGCCACCTTACCGAATAAGAAGACTAGCGGGGGCCCCTACCAAGAGACCCAGTACTTC. The encoded protein is CATLPNKKTSGGPYQETQYF.

This clonotype was found a few times. The chain joins TRBV6-5 to TRBJ2-7, with D unresolved. V gave up 5 bases and J gave up 0 bases, with 8 bases separating them. Looked up from germline, CDR1 is MNHEY and CDR2 is SVGAGI. The CDR3 covers 13 residues. The CDR3 loop is CASSLMRSYEQYF. The CDR3 DNA reads TGTGCCAGCAGTCTCATGCGCTCCTACGAGCAGTACTTC.

This clonotype was observed at least ten times. The rearrangement joins TRBV29-1 to TRBJ1-4, with TRBD1 identical over 7 bases. Germline V gene sequence: CDR1 SQVTM, CDR2 ANQGSEA. Trimming took 5 bases from V and 4 from J; bases not matched to a gene: 4. CDR3 length equals 13 residues. In nucleotides, the CDR3 is TGCAGCGTTACAGGGGTAGATAATGAAAAACTGTTTTTT. This codes for CSVTGVDNEKLFF.

The V and J genes are TRBV20-1 and TRBJ1-6, with 7 bases lining up with TRBD1. The V and J ends lost 0 bases and 10 bases, in that order; junction bases with no gene match: 9. Per the germline V gene, CDR1 is DFQATT and CDR2 is SNEGSKA (reference sequence). CDR3 length equals 15 residues. CDR3 protein: CSARDRRQGASPLHF. The CDR3 DNA follows: TGCAGTGCTAGAGATCGTAGACAGGGCGCGTCACCCCTCCACTTT.

The gene calls are TRBV5-5 and TRBJ1-5, with 7 bases fitting TRBD1. Germline loops: CDR1 SGHKS, CDR2 YYEKEE (reference sequence). The CDR3 has 15 amino acids. The trim removed 2 bases at V and 6 bases at J, leaving 8 bases unmatched. This chain's CDR3 is CASSLVAGQRQPQHF. For the CDR3, the DNA is TGTGCCAGCAGCTTAGTTGCGGGACAGCGTCAGCCCCAGCATTTT.

This clonotype was seen a handful of times. The chain combines TRBV6-5 with TRBJ2-1, with D perhaps TRBD2 (7 bases). The CDR3 extends over 15 amino acids. V was clipped by 2 bases and J by 7 bases, with 15 bases between them. In germline, CDR1 is MNHEY, CDR2 SVGAGI. The CDR3 DNA is TGTGCCAGCAGTTACGGAGCAAAGGGGGGGAATGAGCAGTTCTTC. It yields the protein CASSYGAKGGNEQFF.

The chain couples TRBV7-3 to TRBJ1-3; D gene uncertain. CDR3 length: 16 residues. The V gene's germline CDR1 is SGHTA and CDR2 FQGTGA. V was clipped by 1 base and J by 0 bases, with 10 bases between them. The CDR3 sequence: CASSLSPMTSGNTIYF. The CDR3 nucleotides read TGTGCCAGCAGCTTAAGTCCGATGACCTCTGGAAACACCATATATTTT.

V is TRBV7-6 and J is TRBJ1-5, with D perhaps matching TRBD1 (5 bases). V shed 5 bases and J shed 9 bases, with 14 bases lying between them. Germline CDR1 and CDR2: SGHVS and FNYEAQ. The CDR3 spans 13 residues. CDR3 sequence: CASSPSMGRPQHF. For the CDR3, the DNA is TGTGCCAGCAGCCCCTCAATGGGACGGCCCCAGCATTTT.

The chain links TRBV29-1 to TRBJ1-1, with a possible D match to TRBD1 (6 bases). The CDR3 contains 13 residues. Germline CDR1 is SQVTM and CDR2 is ANQGSEA. V was clipped by 6 bases and J by 5 bases, with 16 bases between them. This CDR3 reads CSVATGPGTEAFF. As DNA, the CDR3 is TGCAGCGTGGCTACAGGGCCGGGGACTGAAGCTTTCTTT.

This chain uses TRBV20-1 with TRBJ1-2, with TRBD1 identical over 7 bases. J lost 7 bases, V lost 0 bases, and 20 bases had no gene match. The length of the CDR3 is 18 residues. Germline assignment: CDR1 DFQATT and CDR2 SNEGSKA (reference sequence). CDR3 loop: CSARETSTFAGGRGGYTF. CDR3 in DNA: TGCAGTGCTAGAGAAACCTCAACCTTTGCAGGGGGACGGGGTGGCTACACCTTC.

The chain has TRBV9 and TRBJ1-3; D is unclear. V shed 2 bases and J shed 1 base, with 10 bases lying between them. Germline CDR1 and CDR2: SGDLS and YYNGEE. The CDR3 spans 15 residues. CDR3 coding DNA: TGTGCCAGCAGCGTTTATGGAGGGTCTGGAAACACCATATATTTT. This sequence encodes CASSVYGGSGNTIYF.

A single count supports this clonotype. The gene calls are TRBV6-1 and TRBJ2-7; D call uncertain. Germline loops: CDR1 MNHNS, CDR2 SASEGT. V was shortened by 2 bases and J by 7 bases, with 6 bases between the two germline ends. This CDR3 region has 11 residues. CDR3 nucleotides: TGTGCCAGCAGTGAACCAAGGGAGCAGTACTTC. Its protein product is CASSEPREQYF.

This clonotype was found a few times. The V call is TRBV5-1, the J call TRBJ2-1, with TRBD1 matching 9 bases. The CDR3 runs 16 residues. V gave up 2 bases and J gave up 6 bases; unmatched junction bases: 9. Germline CDR1 is SGHRS and CDR2 is YFSETQ. The CDR3 protein is CASSFTLLTGGNEQFF. CDR3 DNA sequence: TGCGCCAGCAGCTTCACCCTCCTGACAGGGGGCAATGAGCAGTTCTTC.

The rearrangement links TRBV5-1 to TRBJ1-2; D remains ambiguous. This CDR3 has 14 amino acids. V was clipped by 0 bases and J by 6 bases, with 12 bases between them. Germline assignment: CDR1 SGHRS and CDR2 YFSETQ. CDR3 residues: CASSLDPGGNGYTF. CDR3 DNA: TGCGCCAGCAGCTTGGATCCCGGAGGGAATGGCTACACCTTC.

The chain uses TRBV4-3 and TRBJ2-1; TRBD2 matches at 11 bases. The CDR3 extends over 18 amino acids. J lost 5 bases, V lost 2 bases, and 11 bases had no gene match. Germline V gene sequence: CDR1 LGHNA, CDR2 YSLEER. The CDR3 DNA reads as TGCGCCAGCAGCCAAAATAACTGGGGGACTAGCGGTGACAATGAGCAGTTCTTC. This encodes CASSQNNWGTSGDNEQFF.

V and J are TRBV6-6 and TRBJ2-1; 11 nucleotides line up with TRBD2. The CDR3 sequence is 16 residues long. Germline loops: CDR1 MNHNY, CDR2 SVGAGI (reference sequence). J was trimmed by 6 bases and V by 5 bases; bases with no gene match: 9. The CDR3 loop is CASSQSLAGGSNEQFF. The DNA of the CDR3 is TGTGCCAGCAGTCAGTCTCTAGCGGGGGGATCCAATGAGCAGTTCTTC.

The chain is built from TRBV2 and TRBJ1-5, with D possibly TRBD1 on 5 matching bases. Per the germline V gene, CDR1 is SNHLY and CDR2 is FYNNEI. The V and J ends lost 7 bases and 4 bases respectively, with 14 bases between them. The CDR3 contains 14 residues. The CDR3 sequence is CASTIVRENQPQHF. CDR3 in DNA: TGTGCCAGCACGATTGTCAGGGAAAATCAGCCCCAGCATTTT.

This chain joins TRBV20-1 and TRBJ1-1, with D maybe TRBD1 (6 bases). The CDR3 consists of 11 residues. Germline assignment: CDR1 DFQATT and CDR2 SNEGSKA (reference sequence). Trimming pared 6 bases from V and 10 bases from J, leaving 15 bases between. CDR3 sequence (DNA): TGCAGTGCAAAAACAGGGTGGGGAGCTTTCTTT. Translated, it gives CSAKTGWGAFF.

This clonotype was counted a few times. The V gene is TRBV7-9, the J gene TRBJ1-5; the match to TRBD1 covers 7 bases. This CDR3 spans 17 amino acids. Germline-derived CDR1 and CDR2 are SEHNR and FQNEAQ (reference sequence). V was clipped by 1 base and J by 0 bases; unmatched bases: 6. CDR3 amino acids: CASSLGQGGHSNQPQHF. Here the CDR3 DNA reads TGTGCCAGCAGCTTAGGACAGGGAGGGCATAGCAATCAGCCCCAGCATTTT.

This clonotype was found a few times. The CDR3 DNA reads TGCAGTGCTAGAGATGAAGACAGTGCATCTAATGAAAAACTGTTTTTT. The encoded protein is CSARDEDSASNEKLFF. The rearrangement uses TRBV20-1 and TRBJ1-4, with D possibly TRBD1 on 5 matching bases. The germline gives CDR1 DFQATT, CDR2 SNEGSKA (reference sequence). With 0 bases removed from V and 3 bases from J, the gap between germline ends came to 14 bases. The CDR3 loop spans 16 amino acids.

Of note for this clonotype: A much larger clone is a single base away; this may be a read error. The genes are TRBV11-2 and TRBJ1-4; no reliable D call. This CDR3 comprises 11 residues. The V end was cut by 5 bases, the J end by 7 bases, with 5 bases between. In germline, CDR1 is SGHAT, CDR2 FQNNGV. The CDR3 DNA sequence: TGTGCCAGCAGCCCGAGTGAAAAACTGTTTTTT. This sequence encodes CASSPSEKLFF.

Only a few counts were recorded for this clonotype. This rearrangement joins TRBV5-1 to TRBJ2-4; TRBD2 is a possible D gene (6 bases). Germline V gives CDR1 SGHRS, CDR2 YFSETQ. The CDR3 extends over 16 amino acids. Trimming took off 4 bases at V and 0 bases at J, with 14 bases between the two ends. The CDR3 protein is CASSLAGRAAKNIQYF. The CDR3 nucleotides are TGCGCCAGCAGCCTCGCGGGGAGAGCAGCCAAAAACATTCAGTACTTC.

This clonotype was observed many times. The junction does not match germline at one end; this may be a read error. The chain carries TRBV12-3 or TRBV12-4 and TRBJ2-2; 9 bases agree with TRBD2. The CDR3 covers 12 residues. CDR3 in amino acids: CASSGGTGELFF. CDR3 DNA sequence: TGCGCCAGCAGCGGGGGGACCGGGGAGCTGTTTTTT.

About this clonotype: Mismatch with germline at one junction end may stem from a read error. The V gene is TRBV6-6, the J gene TRBJ1-1; D may be TRBD1 (6 bases). The CDR3 sequence is 15 residues long. The V gene's germline CDR1 is MNHNY and CDR2 SVGAGI (reference sequence). The CDR3 spells CSSSYPRQGQNEAFF. DNA for the CDR3: TGTTCCAGCAGTTATCCACGGCAGGGGCAGAATGAAGCTTTCTTT.